The sample holds a few counts of the clone carrying this T cell receptor (beta chain). The data originate from a study of T cells in Graves' hyperthyroidism and ophthalmopathy. From RNA transcripts, TCR beta CDR3 regions were amplified. Carried out on the TCR CDR3, a first-round RT-PCR used the HTBI primer set. Each CDR3 protein is one row after TCRdb ran MiXCR on the multiplex PCR reads. The data hold about 500,000 distinct CDR3 sequences, with about 16% observed a single time. The CDR3 length is 14 residues. V lost 0 bases to trimming and J lost 4 bases, with 11 bases between them. CDR1 is DFQATT and CDR2 is SNEGSKA in the germline V gene (reference sequence).

Material: blood. The chain links TRBV20-1 to TRBJ2-3, with D perhaps matching TRBD1 (6 bases). The TCR sequence derives from a woman aged 30 to 39 with Graves' ophthalmopathy. CDR3 nucleotide sequence: TGCAGTGCTAGAGACCCGACAGGCCCAGATACGCAGTATTTT. Translated, it gives CSARDPTGPDTQYF.